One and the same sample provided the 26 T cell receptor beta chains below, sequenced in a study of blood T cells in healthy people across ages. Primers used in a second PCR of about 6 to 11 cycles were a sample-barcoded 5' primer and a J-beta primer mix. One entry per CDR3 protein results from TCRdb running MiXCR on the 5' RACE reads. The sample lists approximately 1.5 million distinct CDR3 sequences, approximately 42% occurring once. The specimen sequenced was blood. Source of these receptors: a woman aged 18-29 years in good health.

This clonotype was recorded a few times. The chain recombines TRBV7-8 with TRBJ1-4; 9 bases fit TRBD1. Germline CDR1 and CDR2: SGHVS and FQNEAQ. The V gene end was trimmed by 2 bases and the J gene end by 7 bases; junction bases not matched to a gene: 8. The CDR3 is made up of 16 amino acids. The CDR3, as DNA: TGTGCCAGCAGCTTATATGGACAGGGGCTAAGTGAAAAACTGTTTTTT. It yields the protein CASSLYGQGLSEKLFF.

The chain's CDR3 is CASSRSYGYTF. The CDR3 nucleotides are TGTGCCAGCTCGCGGAGTTATGGCTACACCTTC. V is TRBV12-3 or TRBV12-4 and J is TRBJ1-2; D not resolved. The CDR3 loop spans 11 amino acids. Trimming took 8 bases from V and 5 from J, leaving 9 bases between them.

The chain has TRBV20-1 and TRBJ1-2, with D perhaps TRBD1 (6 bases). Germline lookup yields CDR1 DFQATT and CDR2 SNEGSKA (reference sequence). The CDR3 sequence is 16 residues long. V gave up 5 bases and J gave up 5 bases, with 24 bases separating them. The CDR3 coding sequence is TGCAGTGCTTCTATTCCCGGGGGCGGCGGCCCTTATGGCTACACCTTC. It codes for CSASIPGGGGPYGYTF.

CDR3 nucleotide sequence: TGTGCCAGTACCGGACAGGGTATATTCAATGAGCAGTTCTTC. Amino acids: CASTGQGIFNEQFF. The rearrangement uses TRBV3-1 and TRBJ2-1, with TRBD1 matching over 8 bases. The CDR3 loop spans 14 amino acids. Unmatched junction bases numbered 10, after V lost 9 bases and J lost 6 bases. Germline lookup yields CDR1 LGHDT and CDR2 YNNKEL (reference sequence).

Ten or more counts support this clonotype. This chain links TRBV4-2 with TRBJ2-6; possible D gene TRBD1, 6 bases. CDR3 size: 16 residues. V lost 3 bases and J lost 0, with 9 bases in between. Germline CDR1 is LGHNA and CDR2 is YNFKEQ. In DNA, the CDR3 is TGTGCCAGCAGCCAGACACAGGGCTCTGGGGCCAACGTCCTGACTTTC. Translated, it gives CASSQTQGSGANVLTF.

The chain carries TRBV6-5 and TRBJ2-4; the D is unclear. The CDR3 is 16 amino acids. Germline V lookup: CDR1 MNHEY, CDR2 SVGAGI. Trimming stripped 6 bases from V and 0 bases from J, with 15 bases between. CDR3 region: CASRPVTTLAKNIQYF. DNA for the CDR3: TGTGCCAGCAGACCTGTGACCACCCTAGCCAAAAACATTCAGTACTTC.

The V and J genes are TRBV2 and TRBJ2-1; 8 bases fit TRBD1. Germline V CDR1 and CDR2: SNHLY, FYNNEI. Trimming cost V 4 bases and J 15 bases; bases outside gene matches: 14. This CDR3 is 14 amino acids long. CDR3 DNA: TGTGCCAGCAGTGGACCTGGACAGGGTGACCCAAGGTTCTTC. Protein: CASSGPGQGDPRFF.

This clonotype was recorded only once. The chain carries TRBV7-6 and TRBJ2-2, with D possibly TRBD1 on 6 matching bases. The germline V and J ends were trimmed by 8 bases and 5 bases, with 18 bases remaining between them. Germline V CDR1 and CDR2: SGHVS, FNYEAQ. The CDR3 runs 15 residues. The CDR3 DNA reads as TGTGCCAGCCGAGCACGACAGGTGGTTACCGGGGAGCTGTTTTTT. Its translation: CASRARQVVTGELFF.

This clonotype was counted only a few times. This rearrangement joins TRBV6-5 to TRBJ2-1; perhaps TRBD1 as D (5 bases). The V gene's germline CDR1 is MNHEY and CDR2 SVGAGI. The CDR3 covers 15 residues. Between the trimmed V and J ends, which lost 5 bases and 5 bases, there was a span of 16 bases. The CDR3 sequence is CASSVQGAYNNEQFF. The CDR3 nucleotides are TGTGCCAGCAGTGTCCAAGGGGCATACAACAATGAGCAGTTCTTC.

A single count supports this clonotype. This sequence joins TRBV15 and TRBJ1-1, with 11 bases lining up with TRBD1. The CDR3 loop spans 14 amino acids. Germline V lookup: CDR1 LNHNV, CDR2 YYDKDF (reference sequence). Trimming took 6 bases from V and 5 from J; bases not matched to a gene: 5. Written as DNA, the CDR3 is TGTGCCACCAGGAGGGACAGGGGGGAGACTGAAGCTTTCTTT. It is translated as CATRRDRGETEAFF.

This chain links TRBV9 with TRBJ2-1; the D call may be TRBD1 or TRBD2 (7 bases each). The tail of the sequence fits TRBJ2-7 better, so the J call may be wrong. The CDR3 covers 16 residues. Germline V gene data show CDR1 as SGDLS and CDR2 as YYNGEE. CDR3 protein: CASSVGGQGGYNEQYF. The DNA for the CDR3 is TGTGCCAGCAGCGTAGGCGGTCAGGGGGGGTACAATGAGCAGTACTTC.

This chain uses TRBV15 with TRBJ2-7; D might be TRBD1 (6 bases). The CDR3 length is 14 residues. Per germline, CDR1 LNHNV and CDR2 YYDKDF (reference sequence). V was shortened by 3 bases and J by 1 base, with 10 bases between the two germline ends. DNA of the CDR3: TGTGCCACCAGCAGTAGAGGACAGTCCTACGAGCAGTACTTC. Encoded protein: CATSSRGQSYEQYF.

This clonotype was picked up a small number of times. CDR3 in DNA: TGTGCCAGCAGCTTAGTCAGGTTGGAGACCCAGTACTTC. This codes for CASSLVRLETQYF. The rearrangement joins TRBV7-9 to TRBJ2-5; no clear D. The germline V gene has CDR1 SEHNR and CDR2 FQNEAQ (reference sequence). V was pared by 1 base and J by 5 bases, with 8 bases between. This CDR3 has 13 amino acids.

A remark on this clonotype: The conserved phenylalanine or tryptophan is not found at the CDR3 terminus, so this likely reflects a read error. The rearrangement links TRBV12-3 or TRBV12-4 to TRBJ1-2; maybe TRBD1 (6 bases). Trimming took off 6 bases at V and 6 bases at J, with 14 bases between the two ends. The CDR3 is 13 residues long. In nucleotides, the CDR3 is TGTGCCAGCAGCGCCCCGGGGGCAAATGGCTACACCCTC. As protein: CASSAPGANGYTL.

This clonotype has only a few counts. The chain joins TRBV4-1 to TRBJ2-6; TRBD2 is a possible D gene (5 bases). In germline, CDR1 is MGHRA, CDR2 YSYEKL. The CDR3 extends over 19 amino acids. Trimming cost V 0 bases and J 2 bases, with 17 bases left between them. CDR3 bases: TGCGCCAGCAGCCAAGATGATACCCTCCTGAGGGCTGGGGCCAACGTCCTGACTTTC. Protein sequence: CASSQDDTLLRAGANVLTF.

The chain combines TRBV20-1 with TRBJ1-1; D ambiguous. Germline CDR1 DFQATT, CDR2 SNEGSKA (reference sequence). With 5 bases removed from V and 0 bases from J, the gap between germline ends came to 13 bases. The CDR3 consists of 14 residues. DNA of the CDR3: TGCAGTGCTCCCGGTTTGGGGATGAACACTGAAGCTTTCTTT. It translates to CSAPGLGMNTEAFF.

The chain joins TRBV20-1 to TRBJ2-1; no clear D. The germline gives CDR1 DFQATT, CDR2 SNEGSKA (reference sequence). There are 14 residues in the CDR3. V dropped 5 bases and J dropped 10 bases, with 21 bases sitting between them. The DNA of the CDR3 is TGCAGTGCTTCCGCCCGTGGACGGTCCTACGAGCAGTTCTTC. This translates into CSASARGRSYEQFF.

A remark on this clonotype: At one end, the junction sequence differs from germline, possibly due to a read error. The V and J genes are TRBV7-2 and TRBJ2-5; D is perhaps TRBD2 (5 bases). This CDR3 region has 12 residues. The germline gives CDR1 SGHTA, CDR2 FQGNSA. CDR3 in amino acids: CASGLDYGEQYF. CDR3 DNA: TGCGCCAGCGGCTTAGACTATGGGGAGCAGTACTTC.

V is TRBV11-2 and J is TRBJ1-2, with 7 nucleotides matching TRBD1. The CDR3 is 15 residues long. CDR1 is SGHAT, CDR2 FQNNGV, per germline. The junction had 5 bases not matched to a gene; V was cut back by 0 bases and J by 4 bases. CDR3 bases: TGTGCCAGCAGCTTAGAATACAGGGGCCTCTATGGCTACACCTTC. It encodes CASSLEYRGLYGYTF.

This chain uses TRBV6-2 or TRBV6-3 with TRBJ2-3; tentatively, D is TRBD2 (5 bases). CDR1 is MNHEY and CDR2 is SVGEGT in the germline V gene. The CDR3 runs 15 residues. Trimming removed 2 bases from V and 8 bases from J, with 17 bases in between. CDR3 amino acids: CASSYEPRSGGTQYF. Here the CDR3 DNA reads TGTGCCAGCAGTTACGAGCCCAGGAGCGGTGGTACGCAGTATTTT.

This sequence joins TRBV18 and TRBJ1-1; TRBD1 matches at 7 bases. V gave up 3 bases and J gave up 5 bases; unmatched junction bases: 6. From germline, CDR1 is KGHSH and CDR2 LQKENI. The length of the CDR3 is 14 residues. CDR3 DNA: TGTGCCAGCTCACCGGACAGGACGGGAACTGAAGCTTTCTTT. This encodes CASSPDRTGTEAFF.

CDR3 nucleotides: TGCAGTGCTAGATTAGCATATACGCAGTATTTT. Protein: CSARLAYTQYF. The V and J genes are TRBV20-1 and TRBJ2-3; D gene ambiguous. V was trimmed by 2 bases and J by 7 bases, leaving 7 bases between them. Germline V lookup: CDR1 DFQATT, CDR2 SNEGSKA (reference sequence). CDR3 length: 11 amino acids.

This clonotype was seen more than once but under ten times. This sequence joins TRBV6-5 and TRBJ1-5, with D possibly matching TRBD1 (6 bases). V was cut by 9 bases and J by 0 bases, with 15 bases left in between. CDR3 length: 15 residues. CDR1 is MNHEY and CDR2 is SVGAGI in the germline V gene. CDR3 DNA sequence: TGTGCCAGAGGACAGCGTCATTATAGCAATCAGCCCCAGCATTTT. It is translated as CARGQRHYSNQPQHF.

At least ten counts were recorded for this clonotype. The CDR3 loop reads CASRLQISNQPQHF. CDR3 in DNA: TGTGCCAGCAGGTTACAGATTAGCAATCAGCCCCAGCATTTT. The V and J genes are TRBV2 and TRBJ1-5; D not certain. Germline V gene sequence: CDR1 SNHLY, CDR2 FYNNEI. The CDR3 length is 14 residues. V gave up 6 bases and J gave up 0 bases, with 9 bases separating them.

DNA for the CDR3: TGTGCCAGCAGCTTGACAGGGAAAGAGTCTAGGCAGTACTTC. Translation gives CASSLTGKESRQYF. The J gene is TRBJ2-7, the V gene TRBV7-2; 7 nucleotides line up with TRBD1. Germline-derived CDR1 and CDR2 are SGHTA and FQGNSA. This CDR3 comprises 14 residues. Losses at the gene ends were 3 bases for V and 9 bases for J; bases not matched to a gene: 11.

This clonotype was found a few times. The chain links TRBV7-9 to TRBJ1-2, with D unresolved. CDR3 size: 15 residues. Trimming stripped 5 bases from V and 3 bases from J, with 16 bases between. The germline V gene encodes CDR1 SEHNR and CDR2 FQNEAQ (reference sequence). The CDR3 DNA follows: TGTGCCAGCAGCCCAACGACAAGTGTTTACTATGGCTACACCTTC. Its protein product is CASSPTTSVYYGYTF.